This T cell receptor (beta chain) came from a study of molecular identifiers for immune sequencing clone quantification (dated by TCRdb to 2016 to 2019). About the investigation overall: For a replicate experiment, the RNA from either approximately 20,000 or 100,000 naive CD8 T cells was divided into five aliquots, and four of those aliquots went on to sequencing. The study was a methods study using CD8 T cells to benchmark molecular-identifier clustering-based TCR repertoire sequencing (MIDCIRS) and TCR RNA copy counting.

The CDR3, cysteine through phenylalanine, is 15 amino acids long. Just CDR3 DNA is preserved here, 45 bases in frame from base 1. As encoded in the germline V gene (reference sequence), CDR1 is DFQATT while CDR2 is SNEGSKA. Trimming costs V 2 bases and J 3 bases, and their ends lie 17 bases apart. Libraries of naive CD8 T cells were built from around 20,000 to 990,000 sorted cells, with 10%, 30% or 50% of the purified RNA used. Naive CD8 T cells, defined as CD8+CD4-CCR7+CD45RA+, were FACS-sorted into RLT Plus buffer on a BD FACSAria II. To test detection sensitivity, Jurkat RNA equivalent to more than 8 TCR copies was spiked into samples of roughly 18,000-1,000,000 naive CD8 T cells. CD8 T cells were enriched with RosetteSep CD8+ T Cell Enrichment Cocktail and Ficoll-Paque, followed by ACK red cell lysis. What the work shows at the level of the full study, not this receptor alone: Identical TCR molecules sharing a barcode could cause highly expanded clone sizes to be underestimated. Spiked-in Jurkat TCR RNA (roughly 10 copies' worth), which is not part of the donor repertoire, was contained in the naive libraries. Spiked-in Jurkat TCR RNA equal to a single cell's worth was reported to be detectable even within 1,100,000 naive CD8 T cells. In CMV-specific effector cells, clones with more than 20 RNA copies accounted for over 97% of molecules, whereas in naive cells such clones accounted for under 1%. About three recovered TCR RNA copies per cell were obtained by modeling, versus roughly 10 by digital PCR, implying a capture efficiency of around 28%. When barcode sub-clustering was omitted, TCR diversity was inflated by chimeric consensus sequences, with chimeras reaching as high as 47%.

This clonotype has at least ten counts. The clone's antigen remains unknown. Qualities for individual bases were not recorded, and no much larger clone is one base off. Libraries were constructed by PCR. TCRdb records NextSeq 500 as the sequencer. Bulk TCR libraries were made following a previously described method, with the TCR primers given in Table S5. The Qiagen AllPrep DNA/RNA kit was used to purify total RNA. Before analysis, reads from multiple sequencing runs of one library were combined. On the study's bioinformatics: Only reads with exact TCR constant sequence were kept, trimmed to 150 nt, and grouped by their 12-nt molecular barcodes. Reads inside each barcode group were sub-clustered using a 15% Levenshtein threshold, and a quality-weighted consensus sequence was constructed for each RNA molecule. Non-functional sequences were discarded, and so were lower-count sequences lying one edit away from another sequence. Based on a fit of two negative binomial distributions, barcode sub-clusters having less than 20% of the maximum read count were discarded. The raw public reads went through TCRdb reprocessing: fastp at Q25, MiXCR clone calling, in-frame beta chains kept. CDR3 protein duplicates are merged, each entry listing the most common genes and DNA. These V and J calls rely on TCRdb rather than the paper's analysis. Present in this sample are about 510,000 distinct CDR3 sequences, about 25% of which were seen just once. Around 0.76% of the sample rests with the top ten.

The chain employs TRBV20-1 and TRBJ2-7; matching of 6 bases hints at TRBD2 as the D gene. The receptor comes from a human donor in good health. Some libraries in this study had Jurkat cell RNA spiked in. The sequenced sample consisted of naive CD8+ T cells from blood, with Jurkat cell RNA spiked in. The cell subset or site label here, explained by the study, means: FACS-sorted CD8+CD4-CCR7+CD45RA+ naive T cells. The CDR3 in this case is CSARSLPGLSYEQYF. The DNA sequence follows: TGCAGTGCTAGAAGCCTGCCGGGACTGAGCTACGAGCAGTACTTC.